Presented here are 10 T cell receptor beta chains from one specimen sequenced in a study of long-term antiretroviral therapy in people with HIV. Sequencing used immunoSEQ v3.0 at survey level. Method: immunoSEQ multiplex PCR; TCRdb's copy keeps in-frame clones and lacks some. This table holds fewer than 25,000 clones, 85% to 95% found once. Sequenced here: unsorted PBMCs, sampled roughly 5.1 years after starting antiretroviral therapy. Receptor source: a woman aged 50 to 60 with HIV.

This chain uses TRBV9 with TRBJ1-2, with D unresolved. The CDR3 spans 13 residues. V was clipped by 0 bases and J by 7 bases, with 10 bases between them. Germline-derived CDR1 and CDR2 are SGDLS and YYNGEE. The CDR3 protein is CASSVELAGGYTF. Here the CDR3 DNA reads TGTGCCAGCAGCGTAGAGCTGGCGGGTGGCTACACCTTC.

The CDR3 region has the DNA TGTGCCATCAGTGACACAACTAGCGGGAACAATGAGCAGTTCTTC. Translation: CAISDTTSGNNEQFF. The chain links TRBV10-3 to TRBJ2-1; 10 bases are a match to TRBD2. The germline CDR1 and CDR2 sequences are ENHRY and SYGVKD. V lost 3 bases and J lost 5; bases outside the gene matches: 4. This CDR3 has 15 residues.

The rearrangement links TRBV4-2 to TRBJ1-2; D gene unclear. The CDR3 contains 15 residues. The V gene's germline CDR1 is LGHNA and CDR2 YNFKEQ. Trimming pared 4 bases from V and 6 bases from J, leaving 18 bases between. DNA for the CDR3: TGTGCCAGCAGCCCTCCCTCTATGGGTCTTAATGGCTACACCTTC. Its translation is CASSPPSMGLNGYTF.

This rearrangement joins TRBV5-6 to TRBJ2-5; no clear D gene. Trimming cost V 1 base and J 2 bases, with 9 bases left between them. CDR1 is SGHDT, CDR2 YYEEEE, per germline. There are 14 residues in the CDR3. CDR3 sequence reads: CASSLSSVQETQYF. For the CDR3, the DNA is TGTGCCAGCAGCTTGTCAAGTGTGCAAGAGACCCAGTACTTC.

The chain has TRBV19 and TRBJ1-4; D remains ambiguous. The CDR3 runs 15 residues. V shed 3 bases and J shed 0 bases, with 8 bases lying between them. Germline V gives CDR1 LNHDA, CDR2 SQIVND (reference sequence). The DNA of the CDR3 is TGTGCCAGTAGTATCGGGCCCTCAACTAATGAAAAACTGTTTTTT. Amino acids: CASSIGPSTNEKLFF.

The chain has TRBV9 and TRBJ2-1; no clear D. Germline V gene lookup returns CDR1 SGDLS and CDR2 YYNGEE. With 0 bases removed from V and 5 bases from J, the gap between germline ends came to 12 bases. There are 15 residues in the CDR3. Written as DNA, the CDR3 is TGTGCCAGCAGCGTAGAGCCGAATCAAAACAATGAGCAGTTCTTC. It encodes CASSVEPNQNNEQFF. The full variable domain, its missing parts supplied by reference TRBV9 and TRBJ2-1, is DSGVTQTPKHLITATGQRVTLRCSPRSGDLSVYWYQQSLDQGLQFLIQYYNGEERAKGNILERFSAQQFPDLHSELNLSSLELGDSALYFCASSVEPNQNNEQFFGPGTRLTVL.

The chain uses TRBV18 and TRBJ1-1; 7 bases map to TRBD1. In germline, CDR1 is KGHSH, CDR2 LQKENI. V was pared by 1 base and J by 3 bases, with 8 bases of the junction left unmatched. The CDR3 is 16 amino acids. The DNA for the CDR3 is TGTGCCAGCTCACCACTGCAGGGGGGATTGGACACTGAAGCTTTCTTT. Encoded protein: CASSPLQGGLDTEAFF. The complete variable domain, with remaining parts taken from reference TRBV18 and TRBJ1-1, reads NAGVMQNPRHLVRRRGQEARLRCSPMKGHSHVYWYRQLPEEGLKFMVYLQKENIIDESGMPKERFSAEFPKEGPSILRIQQVVRGDSAAYFCASSPLQGGLDTEAFFGQGTRLTVV.

V is TRBV19 and J is TRBJ1-4, with D unclear. The CDR3 totals 13 residues. Per the germline V gene, CDR1 is LNHDA and CDR2 is SQIVND (reference sequence). V lost 3 bases and J 8 bases, leaving 10 bases between the germline ends. The CDR3 spells CASSMDLSEKLFF. Here the CDR3 DNA reads TGTGCCAGTAGTATGGACCTTTCCGAAAAACTGTTTTTT.

This clone was recorded once. The chain couples TRBV7-9 to TRBJ2-1; no definite D call. The CDR3 spans 12 residues. From germline, CDR1 is SEHNR and CDR2 FQNEAQ (reference sequence). V was pared by 4 bases and J by 5 bases, with 6 bases between. The CDR3 region is CASSSPNNEQFF. The CDR3, as DNA: TGTGCCAGCAGCTCCCCCAACAATGAGCAGTTCTTC.

The V call is TRBV6-5, the J call TRBJ1-5; D might be TRBD1 (5 bases). The CDR3 extends over 13 amino acids. V gave up 8 bases and J gave up 3 bases, with 11 bases separating them. The germline gives CDR1 MNHEY, CDR2 SVGAGI. CDR3 nucleotides: TGTGCCAGCGGGTTACAGGACAATCAGCCCCAGCATTTT. This codes for CASGLQDNQPQHF.